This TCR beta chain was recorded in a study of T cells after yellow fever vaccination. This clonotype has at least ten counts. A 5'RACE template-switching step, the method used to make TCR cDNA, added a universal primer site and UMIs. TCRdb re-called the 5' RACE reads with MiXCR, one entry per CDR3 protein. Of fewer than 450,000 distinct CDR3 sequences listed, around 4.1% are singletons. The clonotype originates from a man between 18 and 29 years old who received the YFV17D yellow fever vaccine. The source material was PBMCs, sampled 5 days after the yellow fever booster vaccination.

CDR3 protein: CASTLNTEAFF. The CDR3 nucleotides read TGTGCCAGCACCCTAAACACTGAAGCTTTCTTT. The chain is built from TRBV6-5 and TRBJ1-1, with D unresolved. The CDR3 is 11 residues long. Trimming shortened V by 7 bases and J by 2 bases, and 5 bases separated the two germline ends. The germline V gene has CDR1 MNHEY and CDR2 SVGAGI.